The 21 T cell receptor beta chains given below trace back to one sample, sequenced in a study of blood T cell repertoires in COVID-19. Sequenced by immunoSEQ multiplex PCR; TCRdb stores in-frame clones only, minus some. The sample includes about 99,000 clones, around 88% of them seen just once. The sequenced sample was peripheral blood. The receptors here all came from a human donor in a cohort sampled during active COVID-19.

The rearrangement uses TRBV11-1 and TRBJ2-2; TRBD2 matches at 7 bases. The CDR3 loop spans 15 amino acids. The germline V gene encodes CDR1 SGHAT and CDR2 FQDESV (reference sequence). V shed 0 bases and J 4 bases; nucleotides not matched to a gene: 2. This chain's CDR3 is CASSLAGLSTGELFF. The CDR3 region has the DNA TGTGCCAGCAGCTTAGCGGGACTAAGCACCGGGGAGCTGTTTTTT.

This clone was observed a single time. The V and J genes are TRBV18 and TRBJ1-6; tentatively, D is TRBD1 (6 bases). CDR1 is KGHSH, CDR2 LQKENI, per germline. The CDR3 extends over 15 amino acids. Trimming removed 0 bases at V and 7 bases at J, with 10 bases between. The CDR3 nucleotides read TGTGCCAGCTCACCACCCCAGGGGAAGAATTCACCCCTCCACTTT. Encoded protein: CASSPPQGKNSPLHF.

The chain has TRBV27 and TRBJ1-1; TRBD1 is a possible D gene (5 bases). The CDR3 is made up of 13 amino acids. Trimming removed 1 base at V and 3 bases at J, with 6 bases between. Germline V CDR1 and CDR2: MNHEY, SMNVEV (reference sequence). In DNA, the CDR3 is TGTGCCAGCAGTTTATTAGGGGACACTGAAGCTTTCTTT. It codes for CASSLLGDTEAFF.

The J gene is TRBJ1-5, the V gene TRBV9; a possible D gene is TRBD1 (6 bases). CDR1 and CDR2 from the germline V gene are SGDLS and YYNGEE. The CDR3 length is 15 residues. The V and J ends lost 0 bases and 5 bases respectively, with 12 bases between them. CDR3 protein: CASSVEGGSYQPQHF. CDR3 DNA: TGTGCCAGCAGCGTAGAGGGGGGGTCGTATCAGCCCCAGCATTTT.

The genes are TRBV7-9 and TRBJ1-4; 11 bases are a match to TRBD1. The CDR3 is made up of 17 amino acids. V gave up 3 bases and J gave up 7 bases; unmatched junction bases: 10. Germline V gene lookup returns CDR1 SEHNR and CDR2 FQNEAQ (reference sequence). The CDR3 nucleotides are TGTGCCAGCAGCTTCGCCTTGGACAGGGGGCATAGTGAAAAACTGTTTTTT. Translation gives CASSFALDRGHSEKLFF.

This clone has just one count. V gene TRBV11-2 combines with J gene TRBJ2-1, with 10 bases fitting TRBD2. Germline assignment: CDR1 SGHAT and CDR2 FQNNGV. V shed 3 bases, J shed 4 bases, and the junction held 9 bases outside the gene matches. The CDR3 covers 17 residues. CDR3 in amino acids: CASSFQRSSGRYNEQFF. CDR3 coding DNA: TGTGCCAGCAGCTTCCAGCGGTCTAGCGGGAGATACAATGAGCAGTTCTTC.

The rearrangement uses TRBV19 and TRBJ2-3; D not resolved. This CDR3 is 16 amino acids long. Per germline, CDR1 LNHDA and CDR2 SQIVND (reference sequence). V was clipped by 6 bases and J by 4 bases, with 20 bases between them. The CDR3 nucleotides read TGTGCCAGTAGAAGGAGCTTCCGCCGAAGTTCAGATACGCAGTATTTT. Encoded protein: CASRRSFRRSSDTQYF. Together with reference TRBV19 and TRBJ2-3, the CDR3 gives the full variable domain: DGGITQSPKYLFRKEGQNVTLSCEQNLNHDAMYWYRQDPGQGLRLIYYSQIVNDFQKGDIAEGYSVSREKKESFPLTVTSAQKNPTAFYLCASRRSFRRSSDTQYFGPGTRLTVL.

The V gene is TRBV6-6, the J gene TRBJ2-7; 13 bases line up with TRBD2. V trimming: 6 bases; J trimming: 6 bases; junction bases outside the gene matches: 14. Germline V gives CDR1 MNHNY, CDR2 SVGAGI (reference sequence). The CDR3 contains 17 residues. CDR3 loop: CASSRLAGGHVPSEQYF. CDR3 in DNA: TGTGCCAGCAGCCGACTAGCGGGGGGTCACGTCCCTTCCGAGCAGTACTTC.

V usage is TRBV28 and J usage is TRBJ2-4, with 8 nucleotides matching TRBD1. Germline CDR1 is MDHEN and CDR2 is SYDVKM. The CDR3 has 15 amino acids. J gave up 7 bases and V 2 bases, and 7 bases lay outside the gene matches. CDR3 nucleotide sequence: TGTGCCAGCAGTTTAGGGGGGACAGGATACAACATTCAGTACTTC. Its translation is CASSLGGTGYNIQYF.

The chain carries TRBV28 and TRBJ2-7; D may be TRBD2 (5 bases). Trimming pared 6 bases from V and 6 bases from J, leaving 15 bases between. The CDR3 is made up of 13 amino acids. CDR1 and CDR2 (germline): MDHEN, SYDVKM. CDR3 in amino acids: CASRPGSPPEQYF. For the CDR3, the DNA is TGTGCCAGCAGACCGGGGTCTCCACCCGAGCAGTACTTC.

V gene TRBV19 combines with J gene TRBJ1-5, with 9 bases lining up with TRBD1. The CDR3 runs to 15 residues. Losses at the gene ends were 3 bases for V and 4 bases for J; bases not matched to a gene: 4. The V gene's germline CDR1 is LNHDA and CDR2 SQIVND (reference sequence). The chain's CDR3 is CASSMYGTGNQPQHF. The CDR3 DNA sequence: TGTGCCAGTAGTATGTACGGGACAGGGAATCAGCCCCAGCATTTT.

In its sample, this clone was seen once. The rearrangement uses TRBV19 and TRBJ2-4, with 7 bases matching TRBD1. The CDR3 has 15 residues. J was trimmed by 6 bases and V by 2 bases; bases with no gene match: 7. Germline lookup yields CDR1 LNHDA and CDR2 SQIVND (reference sequence). The CDR3 DNA is TGTGCCAGTAGTATAATCCCGACAGGGCGAAACATTCAGTACTTC. Its translation: CASSIIPTGRNIQYF.

This chain joins TRBV24-1 and TRBJ2-5; no reliable D call. CDR1 and CDR2 from the germline V gene are KGHDR and SFDVKD. The CDR3 contains 11 residues. The ends were cut back, 9 bases at V and 4 bases at J, with 8 bases in the middle. The CDR3 sequence: CATGRGETQYF. The CDR3 nucleotides read TGTGCCACCGGAAGAGGAGAGACCCAGTACTTC.

The chain carries TRBV5-1 and TRBJ1-2; TRBD1 matches at 7 bases. The CDR3 consists of 16 residues. The germline gives CDR1 SGHRS, CDR2 YFSETQ. V was clipped by 0 bases and J by 4 bases; unmatched bases: 9. The CDR3: CASSLASLRQGYGYTF. The CDR3 region has the DNA TGCGCCAGCAGCTTGGCGTCCCTGAGACAGGGCTATGGCTACACCTTC.

The gene calls are TRBV2 and TRBJ2-7; D call uncertain. Germline loops: CDR1 SNHLY, CDR2 FYNNEI. Between the trimmed V and J ends, which lost 10 bases and 1 base, there was a span of 17 bases. The CDR3 runs 14 residues. The CDR3 bases are TGTGCCACCGCCGGAGAGGTTTCGTCCTACGAGCAGTACTTC. This codes for CATAGEVSSYEQYF.

The chain has TRBV9 and TRBJ2-7, with 9 bases lining up with TRBD1. This CDR3 is built from 13 residues. Germline CDR1 reads SGDLS; CDR2 reads YYNGEE. J lost 5 bases, V lost 0 bases, and 0 bases had no gene match. CDR3 nucleotides: TGTGCCAGCAGCGTAGGACAGGGGGACGAGCAGTACTTC. Residues: CASSVGQGDEQYF.

The rearrangement links TRBV6-2 or TRBV6-3 to TRBJ2-1; 7 bases fit TRBD1. Germline CDR1 reads MNHEY; CDR2 reads SVGEGT. The V segment lost 2 bases and the J segment 6 bases; nucleotides outside the gene matches: 4. The CDR3 runs 14 residues. In nucleotides, the CDR3 is TGTGCCAGCAGTTACCCTGGGACAGCCAATGAGCAGTTCTTC. This gives the protein CASSYPGTANEQFF.

The gene calls are TRBV10-1 and TRBJ1-4, with D uncertain. Trimming took off 3 bases at V and 9 bases at J, with 11 bases between the two ends. Germline values: CDR1 WNHNN, CDR2 SYGVQD (reference sequence). This CDR3 contains 13 residues. CDR3 nucleotides: TGCGCCAGCAGTGAAGAGGGTTTGAAAAAACTGTTTTTT. Translation gives CASSEEGLKKLFF.

CDR3 sequence reads: CASSEGVGQPQHF. DNA for the CDR3: TGTGCCAGCAGCGAGGGGGTCGGACAGCCCCAGCATTTT. This rearrangement joins TRBV9 to TRBJ1-5; possible D gene TRBD1, 6 bases. There are 13 residues in the CDR3. In germline, CDR1 is SGDLS, CDR2 YYNGEE. V lost 3 bases, J lost 7 bases, and 11 bases lay in between.

The J gene is TRBJ2-4, the V gene TRBV3-1 (or the pseudogene TRBV3-2), with 12 bases fitting TRBD2. Germline CDR1 reads LGHDT; CDR2 reads YNNKEL (reference sequence). Trimming at V came to 3 bases and at J to 0 bases, leaving 12 bases not matched to a gene. The CDR3 has 20 residues. As DNA, the CDR3 is TGTGCCAGCAGCCAGCGGACTAGCGGGATTGGGGACCTAGCCAAAAACATTCAGTACTTC. Protein product: CASSQRTSGIGDLAKNIQYF.

This chain uses TRBV5-1 with TRBJ1-2, with D unclear. The V end lost 4 bases, the J end lost 4 bases, and 20 bases lay between the germline ends. Germline CDR1 and CDR2: SGHRS and YFSETQ. This CDR3 is built from 16 residues. The CDR3 nucleotides are TGCGCCAGCAGCCCCCCTTCTTCGGGTTTTAGCTATGGCTACACCTTC. Translating it yields CASSPPSSGFSYGYTF.